These 17 T cell receptor beta chains originate from one sample sequenced in a study of CD8+ T cells in alopecia areata. Treatment indicated: oral pan-JAK inhibitor, 5-10 mg twice daily. TCR sequencing used cDNA made by reverse transcription of extracted RNA. The data were produced by immunoSEQ multiplex PCR, yet TCRdb's version contains in-frame clones alone and is incomplete. The sample yields under 200,000 clones, 50% to 70% seen once. The specimen comprised CD4+ T cells sorted from blood, sampled at week 4, from a patient treated with tofacitinib. The receptor set was obtained from a human donor with alopecia areata.

This clone came up a few times. The chain couples TRBV7-9 to TRBJ1-4; no reliable D call. In germline, CDR1 is SEHNR, CDR2 FQNEAQ (reference sequence). The CDR3 length is 16 residues. V shed 1 base and J shed 0 bases, with 9 bases lying between them. The CDR3 is CASSLVSVATNEKLFF. The CDR3 DNA reads TGTGCCAGCAGCTTAGTGTCAGTTGCAACTAATGAAAAACTGTTTTTT.

The chain joins TRBV29-1 to TRBJ2-3; 7 positions match TRBD1. V shed 3 bases and J 6 bases; nucleotides not matched to a gene: 6. The CDR3 is made up of 13 amino acids. Germline values: CDR1 SQVTM, CDR2 ANQGSEA. CDR3 nucleotide sequence: TGCAGCGTTGAGAGGGGGCTTGGTGATACGCAGTATTTT. Its protein product is CSVERGLGDTQYF.

This chain uses TRBV2 with TRBJ1-5; TRBD1 is a possible D gene (5 bases). CDR1 SNHLY and CDR2 FYNNEI come from the germline V gene. V lost 6 bases, J lost 1 base, and 10 bases lay in between. The CDR3 runs 14 residues. The CDR3 DNA follows: TGTGCCAGCAGAAGGGGAGGGAGCAATCAGCCCCAGCATTTT. This sequence encodes CASRRGGSNQPQHF.

The V gene is TRBV2, the J gene TRBJ1-6; D unresolved. Germline loops: CDR1 SNHLY, CDR2 FYNNEI. The CDR3 length is 14 residues. With 4 bases removed from V and 6 bases from J, the gap between germline ends came to 10 bases. Here the CDR3 reads CASSVSQVNSPLHF. The DNA of the CDR3 is TGTGCCAGCAGTGTAAGTCAAGTTAATTCACCCCTCCACTTT.

V and J are TRBV6-5 and TRBJ1-4; D is unclear. The V end lost 0 bases, the J end lost 8 bases, and 10 bases lay between the germline ends. This CDR3 contains 14 residues. CDR1 and CDR2 from the germline V gene are MNHEY and SVGAGI. CDR3 nucleotides: TGTGCCAGCAGTTACTCGCAGTTCGGCGAAAAACTGTTTTTT. Translated: CASSYSQFGEKLFF.

The chain carries TRBV30 and TRBJ1-1, with a weak D call TRBD1 (5 bases). Germline V gene data show CDR1 as GTSNPN and CDR2 as SVGIG (reference sequence). The CDR3 has 15 residues. The V gene lost 0 bases and the J gene lost 0 bases, with 11 bases spanning the gap. DNA for the CDR3: TGTGCCTGGAGTGTAGTGGGGGTAGTGAACACTGAAGCTTTCTTT. Protein: CAWSVVGVVNTEAFF. The full variable domain, completed using reference TRBV30 and TRBJ1-1, is SQTIHQWPATLVQPVGSPLSLECTVEGTSNPNLYWYRQAAGRGLQLLFYSVGIGQISSEVPQNLSASRPQDRQFILSSKKLLLSDSGFYLCAWSVVGVVNTEAFFGQGTRLTVV.

The gene calls are TRBV29-1 and TRBJ1-1; 9 bases line up with TRBD1. Trimming removed 6 bases from V and 7 bases from J; junction bases left unmatched: 0. The CDR3 contains 10 residues. CDR1 is SQVTM, CDR2 ANQGSEA, per germline. The CDR3, as DNA: TGCAGCGTGGGACAGGGTGAAGCTTTCTTT. Protein product: CSVGQGEAFF.

The chain employs TRBV2 and TRBJ2-1; TRBD2 matches at 10 bases. This CDR3 has 13 amino acids. V lost 7 bases and J lost 5; bases outside the gene matches: 2. Germline CDR1 is SNHLY and CDR2 is FYNNEI. The CDR3 DNA sequence: TGTGCCAGCAATAGCGGGGGGAACAATGAGCAGTTCTTC. It specifies CASNSGGNNEQFF. The entire variable domain, with the rest obtained from reference TRBV2 and TRBJ2-1, is as follows: EPEVTQTPSHQVTQMGQEVILRCVPISNHLYFYWYRQILGQKVEFLVSFYNNEISEKSEIFDDQFSVERPDGSNFTLKIRSTKLEDSAMYFCASNSGGNNEQFFGPGTRLTVL.

The chain couples TRBV30 to TRBJ1-6; D is uncertain. The germline V and J ends were trimmed by 0 bases and 0 bases, with 15 bases remaining between them. The CDR3 contains 18 residues. Germline V CDR1 and CDR2: GTSNPN, SVGIG (reference sequence). The CDR3: CAWSVPTPVNSYNSPLHF. CDR3 nucleotides: TGTGCCTGGAGTGTACCGACTCCCGTGAACTCCTATAATTCACCCCTCCACTTT.

This clone has just a few counts. The V call is TRBV9, the J call TRBJ1-2, with a possible D match to TRBD1 (5 bases). Trimming removed 3 bases at V and 3 bases at J, with 15 bases between. The germline CDR1 and CDR2 sequences are SGDLS and YYNGEE. The CDR3 consists of 15 residues. Here the CDR3 DNA reads TGTGCCAGCAGCGCCGCTTCGGGCAGGGACTATGGCTACACCTTC. This encodes CASSAASGRDYGYTF.

This clone was picked up a small number of times. This chain uses TRBV10-3 with TRBJ1-1; D uncertain. CDR3 length: 14 residues. Germline CDR1 ENHRY, CDR2 SYGVKD. V was clipped by 0 bases and J by 5 bases, with 10 bases between them. This CDR3 reads CAISESGRVTEAFF. The CDR3 DNA is TGTGCCATCAGTGAGTCGGGAAGGGTAACTGAAGCTTTCTTT.

V and J are TRBV9 and TRBJ2-1; D perhaps matches TRBD1 (6 bases). The germline gives CDR1 SGDLS, CDR2 YYNGEE. This CDR3 has 15 amino acids. Trimming pared 1 base from V and 10 bases from J, leaving 18 bases between. The chain's CDR3 is CASSVYITGIREQFF. The CDR3 coding sequence is TGTGCCAGCAGCGTATATATTACAGGGATAAGGGAGCAGTTCTTC. The complete variable domain, with remaining parts taken from reference TRBV9 and TRBJ2-1, reads DSGVTQTPKHLITATGQRVTLRCSPRSGDLSVYWYQQSLDQGLQFLIQYYNGEERAKGNILERFSAQQFPDLHSELNLSSLELGDSALYFCASSVYITGIREQFFGPGTRLTVL.

V and J are TRBV6-1 and TRBJ1-6; no clear D gene. Deletions cut 2 bases from V and 8 bases from J, with 4 bases between. From germline, CDR1 is MNHNS and CDR2 SASEGT. The CDR3 totals 12 residues. DNA for the CDR3: TGTGCCAGCAGTGAACCCGATTCACCCCTCCACTTT. Its protein product is CASSEPDSPLHF.

The chain couples TRBV6-1 to TRBJ2-7; TRBD2 might be the D (6 bases). The germline gives CDR1 MNHNS, CDR2 SASEGT. The CDR3 runs 14 residues. Trimming removed 2 bases from V and 0 bases from J, with 8 bases in between. This chain's CDR3 is CASSERDFSYEQYF. CDR3 in DNA: TGTGCCAGCAGTGAAAGGGACTTCTCCTACGAGCAGTACTTC.

CDR3 in amino acids: CAWSVRGGSDTQYF. The CDR3, as DNA: TGTGCCTGGAGTGTACGTGGGGGGTCAGATACGCAGTATTTT. The rearrangement links TRBV30 to TRBJ2-3, with D possibly being TRBD2 (6 bases). This CDR3 comprises 14 residues. With 0 bases removed from V and 4 bases from J, the gap between germline ends came to 11 bases. Germline CDR1 reads GTSNPN; CDR2 reads SVGIG (reference sequence).

This clone has a handful of counts. V and J are TRBV30 and TRBJ1-2; D unclear. V dropped 7 bases and J dropped 7 bases, with 13 bases sitting between them. Germline V gives CDR1 GTSNPN, CDR2 SVGIG (reference sequence). The length of the CDR3 is 11 residues. This chain's CDR3 is CASLRAGGYTF. The CDR3 DNA reads TGTGCCTCACTACGGGCAGGTGGCTACACCTTC.

The chain is built from TRBV5-6 and TRBJ1-5, with unresolved D. CDR3 length equals 13 residues. V lost 2 bases, J lost 4 bases, and 7 bases lay in between. Germline values: CDR1 SGHDT, CDR2 YYEEEE. The CDR3 nucleotides are TGTGCCAGCAGCTTAGATCCGAATCAGCCCCAGCATTTT. Its protein is CASSLDPNQPQHF.